What follows are 23 T cell receptor beta chains derived from one specimen sequenced in a study of CD8+ T cells in alopecia areata. The authors extracted RNA and reverse transcribed it into cDNA as the sequencing template. This table comes from immunoSEQ multiplex PCR, and its TCRdb copy is limited to in-frame clones, with some not included. Of 65,000 to 75,000 clones detected, around 30% appear once; the ten largest clones hold about 16%. Specified treatment: oral pan-JAK inhibitor, 5-10 mg twice daily. The starting material was CD8+ T cells sorted from blood, obtained at week 4, from a patient treated with tofacitinib. These receptors were obtained from a human donor with alopecia areata.

This rearrangement joins TRBV9 to TRBJ2-5; 7 bases fit TRBD1. With 6 bases clipped from V and 1 base from J, the junction kept 6 bases outside the gene matches. The CDR3 sequence is 14 residues long. CDR1 is SGDLS and CDR2 is YYNGEE in the germline V gene. The CDR3 is CASNPGTAQETQYF. The CDR3 DNA reads TGTGCCAGCAACCCCGGGACAGCCCAAGAGACCCAGTACTTC.

This chain links TRBV7-3 with TRBJ2-2; no definite D call. Germline V gives CDR1 SGHTA, CDR2 FQGTGA. V was cut by 5 bases and J by 3 bases, with 13 bases left in between. The CDR3 is 15 amino acids. The CDR3 bases are TGTGCCAGCAGCAGCTGGGGAAATTACACCGGGGAGCTGTTTTTT. Its translation: CASSSWGNYTGELFF. Filled out from reference TRBV7-3 and TRBJ2-2, the complete variable domain reads GAGVSQTPSNKVTEKGKYVELRCDPISGHTALYWYRQSLGQGPEFLIYFQGTGAADDSGLPNDRFFAVRPEGSVSTLKIQRTERGDSAVYLCASSSWGNYTGELFFGEGSRLTVL.

This clone showed up just a few times. V and J are TRBV4-2 and TRBJ2-1, with 11 bases identical to TRBD2. Trimming removed 5 bases from V and 9 bases from J; junction bases left unmatched: 9. Germline V gives CDR1 LGHNA, CDR2 YNFKEQ. The CDR3 runs to 15 residues. The DNA for the CDR3 is TGTGCCAGCAGCGCCACTAGCGGGAGCCCAGGTGAGCAGTTCTTC. This encodes CASSATSGSPGEQFF.

This clone was seen a handful of times. The CDR3 bases are TGTGCCACACCCTATCCAGGGGCCCAAGAGACCCAGTACTTC. It is translated as CATPYPGAQETQYF. This chain links TRBV2 with TRBJ2-5, with D possibly matching TRBD1 (6 bases). Between the trimmed V and J ends, which lost 10 bases and 1 base, there was a span of 16 bases. This CDR3 region has 14 residues. Germline assignment: CDR1 SNHLY and CDR2 FYNNEI.

This chain links TRBV27 with TRBJ2-3; 7 bases fit TRBD1. Looked up from germline, CDR1 is MNHEY and CDR2 is SMNVEV (reference sequence). The CDR3 is made up of 15 amino acids. The ends lost 8 bases at V and 3 bases at J; junction bases unmatched: 11. The CDR3 sequence is CASASGTVFTDTQYF. The CDR3 region has the DNA TGTGCCAGCGCCTCCGGGACAGTCTTTACAGATACGCAGTATTTT.

The rearrangement links TRBV29-1 to TRBJ1-2; 9 nucleotides align to TRBD1. Germline assignment: CDR1 SQVTM and CDR2 ANQGSEA. The J segment lost 6 bases and the V segment lost 5 bases, leaving 7 bases of the junction unmatched. The CDR3 sequence is 13 residues long. The CDR3 DNA reads as TGCAGCGTTCGACAGGGGGAAGGGAATGGCTACACCTTC. Its protein is CSVRQGEGNGYTF.

The J gene is TRBJ2-7, the V gene TRBV29-1, with 7 bases fitting TRBD1. The CDR3 loop spans 14 amino acids. Per the germline V gene, CDR1 is SQVTM and CDR2 is ANQGSEA. After removal of 8 bases from V and 0 bases from J, the junction contained 10 bases not matched to a gene. This chain's CDR3 is CSISSGTASYEQYF. CDR3 nucleotide sequence: TGCAGCATTAGCTCCGGGACAGCCTCCTACGAGCAGTACTTC.

In this sample, this clone turned up a few times. J is TRBJ2-7 and V is TRBV29-1; 7 bases line up with TRBD2. Trimming cost V 0 bases and J 5 bases; bases outside gene matches: 10. The CDR3 has 15 residues. Looked up from germline, CDR1 is SQVTM and CDR2 is ANQGSEA. CDR3: CSVEDKGGEINEQYF. In nucleotides, the CDR3 is TGCAGCGTTGAAGATAAGGGAGGGGAAATCAACGAGCAGTACTTC.

This clone occurred a few times. The V and J genes are TRBV7-8 and TRBJ2-5; D may correspond to TRBD1 or TRBD2 (5 bases each). Germline values: CDR1 SGHVS, CDR2 FQNEAQ. The length of the CDR3 is 15 residues. V dropped 5 bases and J dropped 3 bases, with 16 bases sitting between them. This chain's CDR3 is CASSQNWDQEETQYF. CDR3 in DNA: TGTGCCAGCAGCCAGAATTGGGACCAGGAAGAGACCCAGTACTTC.

This chain joins TRBV5-6 and TRBJ1-1; 9 positions agree with TRBD1. CDR1 SGHDT and CDR2 YYEEEE come from the germline V gene. With 0 bases clipped from V and 8 bases from J, the junction kept 8 bases outside the gene matches. The CDR3 extends over 15 amino acids. The CDR3 spells CASSLATGGLEEAFF. In DNA, the CDR3 is TGTGCCAGCAGCTTGGCCACAGGGGGCTTGGAGGAAGCTTTCTTT.

This clone was recorded many times. The chain uses TRBV9 and TRBJ2-7, with D possibly being TRBD1 or TRBD2 (5 bases each). The CDR3 loop spans 15 amino acids. Trimming took off 0 bases at V and 2 bases at J, with 12 bases between the two ends. The germline CDR1 and CDR2 sequences are SGDLS and YYNGEE. The CDR3 DNA reads TGTGCCAGCAGCGTAGGTCTAGGGGAGACCTACGAGCAGTACTTC. Its protein is CASSVGLGETYEQYF.

The chain has TRBV6-1 and TRBJ2-3; D is perhaps TRBD1 (5 bases). Germline V lookup: CDR1 MNHNS, CDR2 SASEGT. V shed 4 bases and J shed 1 base, with 6 bases lying between them. The CDR3 contains 13 residues. The CDR3 bases are TGTGCCAGCAGTGGGGGCCGCACAGATACGCAGTATTTT. It encodes CASSGGRTDTQYF.

This sequence joins TRBV6-1 and TRBJ2-7, with no clear D. The germline V and J ends were trimmed by 5 bases and 0 bases, with 11 bases remaining between them. From germline, CDR1 is MNHNS and CDR2 SASEGT. The CDR3 loop spans 14 amino acids. The CDR3 here is CASSRTGRSYEQYF. The CDR3 DNA follows: TGTGCCAGCAGTAGAACCGGGCGCTCCTACGAGCAGTACTTC.

This clone has a handful of counts. The chain couples TRBV29-1 to TRBJ1-2, with TRBD1 matching 9 bases. V shed 4 bases, J shed 2 bases, and the junction held 2 bases outside the gene matches. The germline gives CDR1 SQVTM, CDR2 ANQGSEA. The CDR3 length is 13 residues. In DNA form, the CDR3 reads TGCAGCGTTGGGACAGGGGAGAACTATGGCTACACCTTC. This sequence encodes CSVGTGENYGYTF.

The chain uses TRBV28 and TRBJ2-3; TRBD2 agrees at 7 bases. The CDR3 extends over 17 amino acids. The trim removed 5 bases at V and 1 base at J, leaving 12 bases unmatched. In germline, CDR1 is MDHEN, CDR2 SYDVKM. The CDR3 sequence is CASSPTTSRDRTDTQYF. In DNA, the CDR3 is TGTGCCAGCAGTCCGACGACTAGCCGCGACCGCACAGATACGCAGTATTTT.

This clone was picked up a small number of times. This chain links TRBV29-1 with TRBJ1-4; D is perhaps TRBD1 (6 bases). The CDR3 contains 13 residues. Trimming cost V 4 bases and J 8 bases, with 14 bases left between them. Germline V gives CDR1 SQVTM, CDR2 ANQGSEA. CDR3 region: CSVVGGAAEKLFF. CDR3 in DNA: TGCAGCGTTGTAGGGGGGGCGGCGGAAAAACTGTTTTTT. Looking up the rest from reference TRBV29-1 and TRBJ1-4 gives the full variable domain: SAVISQKPSRDICQRGTSLTIQCQVDSQVTMMFWYRQQPGQSLTLIATANQGSEATYESGFVIDKFPISRPNLTFSTLTVSNMSPEDSSIYLCSVVGGAAEKLFFGSGTQLSVL.

This clone has only a few counts. V gene TRBV29-1 combines with J gene TRBJ2-1; 12 bases line up with TRBD2. This CDR3 contains 14 residues. Unmatched junction bases numbered 5, after V lost 4 bases and J lost 7 bases. Germline V CDR1 and CDR2: SQVTM, ANQGSEA. In nucleotides, the CDR3 is TGCAGCGTTGGACCTAGCGGGAGGGCGAATGAGCAGTTCTTC. This sequence encodes CSVGPSGRANEQFF.

The chain has TRBV13 and TRBJ1-3; D gene ambiguous. V was shortened by 3 bases and J by 0 bases, with 9 bases between the two germline ends. This CDR3 region has 15 residues. Germline CDR1 reads PRHDT; CDR2 reads FYEKMQ (reference sequence). CDR3 sequence: CASSFGFSSGNTIYF. CDR3 DNA: TGTGCCAGCAGCTTCGGTTTTAGCTCTGGAAACACCATATATTTT.

V is TRBV5-6 and J is TRBJ1-2; 9 bases are a match to TRBD1. Trimming removed 1 base from V and 8 bases from J; junction bases left unmatched: 9. Germline loops: CDR1 SGHDT, CDR2 YYEEEE. The CDR3 has 15 amino acids. CDR3 nucleotides: TGTGCCAGCAGCTTGTTACGGGACAGGGCTGAGGGCTACACCTTC. Translated: CASSLLRDRAEGYTF.

CDR3 sequence (DNA): TGCGCCAGCACCGAAGGGGGGCCCACTGAAGCTTTCTTT. Translating it yields CASTEGGPTEAFF. The V call is TRBV5-1, the J call TRBJ1-1; D is perhaps TRBD1 (6 bases). From germline, CDR1 is SGHRS and CDR2 YFSETQ. V was trimmed by 6 bases and J by 4 bases, leaving 13 bases between them. The CDR3 spans 13 residues.

V is TRBV29-1 and J is TRBJ1-1; D not certain. V lost 3 bases to trimming and J lost 14 bases, with 10 bases between them. There are 9 residues in the CDR3. The germline V gene encodes CDR1 SQVTM and CDR2 ANQGSEA. CDR3 sequence (DNA): TGCAGCGTTGAGGTCCCAAGCTTCTTT. Residues: CSVEVPSFF.

V usage is TRBV27 and J usage is TRBJ1-1; TRBD1 is a possible D gene (5 bases). Germline CDR1 MNHEY, CDR2 SMNVEV (reference sequence). Between the trimmed V and J ends, which lost 8 bases and 5 bases, there was a span of 18 bases. This CDR3 has 14 residues. CDR3 in DNA: TGTGCCAGCGCGGCAGGGCGTCTGCAAACTGAAGCTTTCTTT. Amino acid sequence: CASAAGRLQTEAFF.

This clone was found a few times. The V gene is TRBV4-2, the J gene TRBJ2-7; D gene unclear. Between the trimmed V and J ends, which lost 0 bases and 4 bases, there was a span of 13 bases. Germline CDR1 and CDR2: LGHNA and YNFKEQ. The length of the CDR3 is 15 residues. The CDR3 DNA reads TGTGCCAGCAGCCAAGAATTAGGGAAAAGGTACGAGCAGTACTTC. This translates into CASSQELGKRYEQYF.